Listed below are T cell receptor beta chains from one sample, sequenced in a study of shared clonotypes between healthy human individuals. The repertoire was sequenced with immunoSEQ multiplex PCR; TCRdb's copy has only in-frame clones and lacks some. In the table there are approximately 640,000 clones, 72% of which are singletons. Sequencing was done on a sample of memory CD4+ T cells sorted from blood. Receptors originate from a woman aged 25 to 39 in good health. The CDR3 runs from the conserved cysteine through the conserved F or W. A D gene is named only where the DNA matches it firmly. A clone size is listed for some rows: how often the clone was seen (once, few, many), or a class if it is expanded.

v_call: TRBV2
j_call: TRBJ2-1
clone_size: few
d_call: NA
cdr3_aa: CASSADTQSYNEQFF
cdr3_nt: TGTGCCAGCAGCGCGGACACCCAGTCCTACAATGAGCAGTTCTTC

v_call: TRBV28
j_call: TRBJ1-6
clone_size: NA
d_call: TRBD1
cdr3_aa: CASSLDRGLTSPLHF
cdr3_nt: TGTGCCAGCAGTTTAGACAGGGGGCTTACTTCACCCCTCCACTTT

v_call: TRBV27
j_call: TRBJ2-3
clone_size: NA
d_call: TRBD2
cdr3_aa: CASSFRTSGRERDTQYF
cdr3_nt: TGTGCCAGCAGTTTCCGGACTAGCGGGAGGGAACGGGATACGCAGTATTTT

v_call: TRBV14
j_call: TRBJ2-3
clone_size: few
d_call: TRBD1
cdr3_aa: CASSTPLGRGPVDTQYF
cdr3_nt: TGTGCCAGCAGCACCCCGCTGGGCAGGGGGCCAGTGGATACGCAGTATTTT

v_call: TRBV14
j_call: TRBJ2-1
clone_size: NA
d_call: NA
cdr3_aa: CASSQDLGGTAAYNEQFF
cdr3_nt: TGTGCCAGCAGCCAAGATCTAGGCGGGACCGCGGCCTACAATGAGCAGTTCTTC

v_call: TRBV2
j_call: TRBJ1-2
clone_size: many
d_call: NA
cdr3_aa: CASSVGVPPQGGYTF
cdr3_nt: TGTGCCAGCAGTGTCGGGGTCCCGCCGCAGGGTGGCTACACCTTC

v_call: TRBV6-5
j_call: TRBJ2-7
clone_size: NA
d_call: NA
cdr3_aa: CASSSRGSYEQYF
cdr3_nt: TGTGCCAGCAGTTCACGGGGATCCTACGAGCAGTACTTC

v_call: TRBV28
j_call: TRBJ1-1
clone_size: NA
d_call: NA
cdr3_aa: CASSFPGPLGAEAFF
cdr3_nt: TGTGCCAGCAGTTTTCCTGGGCCCTTGGGGGCTGAAGCTTTCTTT

v_call: TRBV11-2
j_call: TRBJ2-7
clone_size: few
d_call: TRBD1
cdr3_aa: CASSLRGQGTHEQYF
cdr3_nt: TGTGCCAGCAGCTTAAGGGGACAGGGCACCCACGAGCAGTACTTC

v_call: TRBV5-5
j_call: TRBJ2-5
clone_size: once
d_call: NA
cdr3_aa: CASSLPGPGETQYF
cdr3_nt: TGTGCCAGCAGTTTGCCAGGACCGGGGGAGACCCAGTACTTC

v_call: TRBV6-6
j_call: TRBJ1-1
clone_size: NA
d_call: NA
cdr3_aa: CASSYSPGEAFF
cdr3_nt: TGTGCCAGCAGTTACTCTCCGGGGGAAGCTTTCTTT

v_call: TRBV6-1
j_call: TRBJ1-2
clone_size: NA
d_call: NA
cdr3_aa: CASSGWARMGYTF
cdr3_nt: TGTGCCAGCAGTGGTTGGGCAAGAATGGGCTACACCTTC

v_call: TRBV5-4
j_call: TRBJ2-7
clone_size: NA
d_call: NA
cdr3_aa: CASSLGGSAFNEQYF
cdr3_nt: TGTGCCAGCAGCTTGGGAGGGAGCGCTTTCAACGAGCAGTACTTC

v_call: TRBV2
j_call: TRBJ1-4
clone_size: few
d_call: NA
cdr3_aa: CASSGVGNNEKLFF
cdr3_nt: TGTGCCAGCAGTGGAGTGGGAAATAATGAAAAACTGTTTTTT

v_call: TRBV5-4
j_call: TRBJ2-5
clone_size: NA
d_call: TRBD2
cdr3_aa: CASSSRLAGWKYLETQYF
cdr3_nt: TGTGCCAGCAGCTCCAGACTAGCGGGGTGGAAGTATTTGGAGACCCAGTACTTC

v_call: TRBV15
j_call: TRBJ1-5
clone_size: NA
d_call: NA
cdr3_aa: CATSRLGSSDSNQPQHF
cdr3_nt: TGTGCCACCAGCAGGTTGGGGTCTTCCGATAGCAATCAGCCCCAGCATTTT

v_call: TRBV5-1
j_call: TRBJ1-1
clone_size: NA
d_call: NA
cdr3_aa: CASSLYDRVNTEAFF
cdr3_nt: TGCGCCAGCAGCTTATATGACAGAGTGAACACTGAAGCTTTCTTT

v_call: TRBV6-5
j_call: TRBJ2-7
clone_size: NA
d_call: TRBD2
cdr3_aa: CASSYSSSGWGEQYF
cdr3_nt: TGTGCCAGCAGTTACTCGTCTAGCGGGTGGGGCGAGCAGTACTTC

v_call: TRBV2
j_call: TRBJ1-1
clone_size: NA
d_call: TRBD1
cdr3_aa: CASRDRENTEAFF
cdr3_nt: TGTGCCAGCAGAGACAGGGAGAACACTGAAGCTTTCTTT